The rows below give T cell receptor beta chains drawn from one sample of a study of blood T cells in healthy people across ages. MiXCR, run by TCRdb on the 5' RACE reads, gives a single entry per CDR3 protein. The sample lists about 830,000 distinct CDR3 sequences; around 62% were seen once. Sequences were obtained from blood. The receptor set was obtained from a man aged 25-45 years in good health. CDR3s include the opening cysteine and the closing phenylalanine or tryptophan. D genes are given only for firm matches. Clone size is not always given. Where it is, it says once, few, many or a class for expanded clones.

j_call d_call v_call clone_size cdr3_aa cdr3_nt
TRBJ2-6 . TRBV24-1 . CATKPGHASGANVLTF TGTGCCACCAAGCCGGGACACGCCTCTGGGGCCAACGTCCTGACTTTC
TRBJ2-5 . TRBV15 . CATSSRVDETQYF TGTGCCACCAGCAGCCGCGTGGATGAGACCCAGTACTTC
TRBJ1-6 . TRBV2 . CASSEASRVVPHHF TGTGCCAGCAGTGAAGCATCCAGGGTAGTGCCCCACCACTTT
TRBJ1-1 . TRBV6-2/TRBV6-3 . CASSPLRDGEAFF TGTGCCAGCAGCCCATTGAGGGACGGTGAAGCTTTCTTT
TRBJ2-1 . TRBV24-1 . CATSAPRRGDNEQFF TGTGCCACCAGTGCCCCGAGGAGGGGAGACAATGAGCAGTTCTTC
TRBJ2-5 . TRBV6-2/TRBV6-3 . CASSQGGSAQETQYF TGTGCCAGCAGCCAAGGGGGGTCCGCCCAAGAGACCCAGTACTTC
TRBJ1-1 TRBD1 TRBV5-1 . CASSSDRVGLAEAFF TGCGCCAGCAGCTCGGACAGGGTGGGTCTCGCTGAAGCTTTCTTT
TRBJ1-6 TRBD1 TRBV18 few CASSRQGSNSPLHF TGTGCCAGCTCACGACAGGGAAGTAATTCACCCCTCCACTTT
TRBJ2-1 TRBD2 TRBV6-2/TRBV6-3 . CTSSSPTSGEQFF TGTACCAGCAGTTCCCCTACTAGCGGCGAGCAGTTCTTC
TRBJ2-7 TRBD1 TRBV29-1 few CSVGQPLYEQYF TGCAGCGTGGGACAGCCCCTCTACGAGCAGTACTTC
TRBJ1-5 . TRBV19 . CASTPQGSDQPQHF TGTGCCAGTACTCCTCAGGGGAGCGATCAGCCCCAGCATTTT
TRBJ1-4 . TRBV3-1 few CASSQGQNEKLFF TGTGCCAGCAGCCAGGGTCAGAATGAAAAACTGTTTTTT
TRBJ2-1 . TRBV7-2 . CASSLDLQNNEQFF TGTGCCAGCAGCTTAGATCTCCAAAACAATGAGCAGTTCTTC
TRBJ2-5 . TRBV9 . CASSVGPTEETQYF TGTGCCAGCAGCGTAGGCCCCACAGAAGAGACCCAGTACTTC
TRBJ1-2 . TRBV9 . CASSPRTGGYTF TGTGCCAGCAGCCCCAGGACGGGGGGCTACACCTTC
TRBJ2-1 . TRBV20-1 . CSASPRTYNEQFF TGCAGTGCTAGCCCCCGGACCTACAATGAGCAGTTCTTC
TRBJ2-3 . TRBV29-1 . CSVERGSTDTQYF TGCAGCGTTGAAAGGGGAAGCACAGATACGCAGTATTTT
TRBJ1-6 . TRBV9 . CASSVEGRVSPLHF TGTGCCAGCAGCGTAGAGGGCAGGGTTTCACCCCTCCACTTT
TRBJ2-7 TRBD2 TRBV7-2 . CASSSTSGPRQYF TGTGCCAGCAGCTCGACTAGCGGGCCCCGGCAGTACTTC
TRBJ2-3 . TRBV19 . CASSATREDTQYF TGTGCCAGTAGTGCAACACGGGAAGATACGCAGTATTTT
TRBJ2-7 . TRBV5-1 . CASSDEGSYEQYF TGCGCCAGCAGCGACGAGGGGTCCTACGAGCAGTACTTC
TRBJ2-1 . TRBV2 . CASSAPDASYNEQFF TGTGCCAGCAGTGCCCCGGACGCATCCTACAATGAGCAGTTCTTC
TRBJ2-7 . TRBV10-2 . CASKDRSSYEQYF TGCGCCAGCAAAGACAGGAGCTCCTACGAGCAGTACTTC
TRBJ1-6 . TRBV4-3 few CASSQGPRFSSPLHF TGCGCCAGCAGCCAAGGCCCCCGGTTCTCTTCACCCCTCCACTTT
TRBJ2-7 . TRBV28 . CASSFRQYF TGTGCCAGCAGCTTCCGGCAGTACTTC
TRBJ2-4 TRBD1 TRBV3-1 . CASSSRTGALAKNIQYF TGTGCCAGCAGCTCGAGGACAGGGGCGTTAGCCAAAAACATTCAGTACTTC
TRBJ2-1 TRBD2 TRBV24-1 . CATSDLATSGGTYNEQFF TGTGCCACCAGTGATTTGGCGACTAGCGGGGGAACATACAATGAGCAGTTCTTC
TRBJ2-3 . TRBV20-1 . CSATYRLAYRTDTQYF TGCAGTGCCACTTACCGGCTAGCTTATCGCACAGATACGCAGTATTTT
TRBJ2-4 TRBD2 TRBV7-2 . CASSPRTSGGAVNIQYF TGTGCCAGCAGCCCAAGGACTAGCGGGGGGGCAGTAAACATTCAGTACTTC
TRBJ2-2 . TRBV7-2 once CASSHRQLGGGELFF TGTGCCAGCAGCCACCGACAACTAGGGGGCGGGGAGCTGTTTTTT
TRBJ2-3 TRBD2 TRBV7-2 . CASSSQRGVRTDTQYF TGTGCCAGCAGCTCCCAGCGGGGGGTCCGCACAGATACGCAGTATTTT
TRBJ1-2 . TRBV11-2 . CASRQHGGPNYGYTF TGTGCCAGCAGACAACACGGGGGGCCTAACTATGGCTACACCTTC
TRBJ2-5 TRBD2 TRBV18 once CASLRQRGDGEQYF TGTGCCAGCCTACGCCAGCGGGGGGATGGGGAGCAGTACTTC
TRBJ1-2 . TRBV4-2 . CASSLRGGGGLSYGYTF TGTGCCAGCAGCCTCCGAGGGGGGGGCGGACTCAGCTATGGCTACACCTTC
TRBJ2-3 . TRBV5-4 . CASSFSGGENTQYF TGTGCCAGCAGCTTTTCCGGCGGGGAAAATACGCAGTATTTT
TRBJ2-5 . TRBV12-3/TRBV12-4 . CASSLDHQETQYF TGTGCCAGCAGTTTAGATCACCAAGAGACCCAGTACTTC
TRBJ2-7 . TRBV29-1 . CSGADTDSYEQYF TGCAGTGGTGCGGACACCGATTCCTACGAGCAGTACTTC
TRBJ2-2 . TRBV2 few CATTPEAISGELFF TGTGCCACCACCCCGGAGGCCATATCGGGGGAGCTGTTTTTT
TRBJ2-3 . TRBV6-5 once CASRIFDSPTDTQYF TGTGCCAGCAGGATATTCGACAGCCCCACAGATACGCAGTATTTT
TRBJ2-5 . TRBV24-1 . CATSDARETQYF TGTGCCACCAGTGATGCACGGGAGACCCAGTACTTC
TRBJ1-1 TRBD1 TRBV15 . CATSIDQQGALTEAFF TGTGCCACCAGCATAGACCAACAGGGGGCCTTGACTGAAGCTTTCTTT
TRBJ2-1 . TRBV13 . CASSLVEVGNEQFF TGTGCCAGCAGCTTAGTGGAAGTGGGCAATGAGCAGTTCTTC
TRBJ2-6 . TRBV3-1 once CASSQAFSGANVLTF TGTGCCAGCAGCCAAGCCTTCTCTGGGGCCAACGTCCTGACTTTC
TRBJ2-1 . TRBV2 once CASKRIASYNEQFF TGTGCCAGCAAAAGGATAGCCTCCTACAATGAGCAGTTCTTC
TRBJ2-7 TRBD1 TRBV10-3 . CAINRHGQGDSGEQYF TGTGCCATCAACCGTCATGGGCAGGGGGATTCGGGCGAGCAGTACTTC
TRBJ2-3 TRBD2 TRBV4-2 . CASSHTYGGGRTDTQYF TGTGCCAGCAGCCATACTTATGGGGGGGGTCGCACAGATACGCAGTATTTT
TRBJ2-7 . TRBV6-1 . CASSEFYGGTYEQYF TGTGCCAGCAGTGAATTTTATGGAGGGACCTACGAGCAGTACTTC
TRBJ2-1 . TRBV9 . CASSVGDNSYNEQFF TGTGCCAGCAGCGTAGGGGACAACTCCTACAATGAGCAGTTCTTC
TRBJ2-7 . TRBV7-9 few CASSPPGGEQYF TGTGCCAGCAGCCCCCCCGGGGGCGAGCAGTACTTC
TRBJ2-7 . TRBV20-1 few CSANPGDRGGYEQYF TGCAGTGCAAACCCGGGAGACAGGGGAGGGTACGAGCAGTACTTC
TRBJ2-7 . TRBV7-2 . CASSRLPGGGNYEQYF TGTGCCAGCAGTCGCCTACCGGGTGGCGGAAATTACGAGCAGTACTTC
TRBJ2-3 . TRBV29-1 . CSVELSDTQYF TGCAGCGTTGAATTGTCAGATACGCAGTATTTT